This TCR beta chain comes out of a study of blood T cell repertoires in COVID-19. Whole-study context: The cDNA or gDNA used as material had been derived from T cells, B-cell-depleted T cells, or PBMCs.

J gave up 5 bases and V 3 bases, and 4 bases lay outside the gene matches. CDR1 and CDR2 from the germline V gene are SGHRS and YFSETQ. The CDR3 sequence is 14 residues long. Data came from immunoSEQ multiplex PCR; TCRdb stores just in-frame clones and leaves some out. This table holds approximately 250,000 clones, nearly 85% found once. The TCR sequence derives from a human donor in a cohort sampled during active COVID-19. Sequences were obtained from peripheral blood. This chain uses TRBV5-1 with TRBJ1-5; 8 positions match TRBD1. In DNA, the CDR3 is TGCGCCAGCAGCTCTGGACAGGGTGATCAGCCCCAGCATTTT. Protein: CASSSGQGDQPQHF.